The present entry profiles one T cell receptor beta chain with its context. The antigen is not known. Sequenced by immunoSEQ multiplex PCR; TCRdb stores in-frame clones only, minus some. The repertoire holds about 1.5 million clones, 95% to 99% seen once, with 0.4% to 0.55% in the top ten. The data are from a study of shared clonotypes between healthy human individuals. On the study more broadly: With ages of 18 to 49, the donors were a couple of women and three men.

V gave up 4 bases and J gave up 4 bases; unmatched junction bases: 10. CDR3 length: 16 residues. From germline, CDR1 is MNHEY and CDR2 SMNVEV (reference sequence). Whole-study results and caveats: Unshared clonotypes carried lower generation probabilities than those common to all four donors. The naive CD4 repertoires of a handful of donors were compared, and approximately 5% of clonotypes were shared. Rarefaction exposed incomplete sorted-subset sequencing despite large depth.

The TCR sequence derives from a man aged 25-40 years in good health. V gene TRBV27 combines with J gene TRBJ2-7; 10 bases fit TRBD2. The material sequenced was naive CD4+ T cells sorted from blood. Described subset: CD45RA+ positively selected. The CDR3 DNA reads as TGTGCCAGCAGTTCCGGGACTAGCGTGTTATTATACGAGCAGTACTTC. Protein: CASSSGTSVLLYEQYF.